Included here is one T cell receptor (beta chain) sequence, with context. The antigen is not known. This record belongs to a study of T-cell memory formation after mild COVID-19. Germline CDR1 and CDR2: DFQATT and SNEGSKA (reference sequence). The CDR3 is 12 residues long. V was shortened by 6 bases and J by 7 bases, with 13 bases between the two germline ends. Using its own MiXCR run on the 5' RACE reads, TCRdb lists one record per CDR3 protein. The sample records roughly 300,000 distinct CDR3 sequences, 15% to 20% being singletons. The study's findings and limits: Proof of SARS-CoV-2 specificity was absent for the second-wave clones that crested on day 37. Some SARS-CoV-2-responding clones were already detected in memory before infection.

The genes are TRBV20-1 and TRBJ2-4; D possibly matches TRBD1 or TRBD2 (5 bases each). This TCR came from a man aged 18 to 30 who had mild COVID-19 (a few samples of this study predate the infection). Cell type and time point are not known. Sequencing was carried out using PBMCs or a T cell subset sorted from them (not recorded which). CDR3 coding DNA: TGCAGTGCCGAACTAGGGGATAACATTCAGTACTTC. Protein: CSAELGDNIQYF.